This T cell receptor (beta chain) was recovered during a study of control samples from healthy donors and cancer patients. Repertoires were generated with immunoSEQ multiplex PCR, while TCRdb's copy carries only in-frame clones and drops some. The sample shows around 70,000 clones, 89% of them seen only once. Germline V gene data show CDR1 as MDHEN and CDR2 as SYDVKM. This CDR3 comprises 16 residues. V lost 3 bases to trimming and J lost 4 bases, with 18 bases between them. Sequenced: PBMCs. This TCR derives from a woman aged 45-60 years with colorectal cancer. This chain links TRBV28 with TRBJ1-2; a weak D match, TRBD1 (5 bases). In nucleotides, the CDR3 is TGTGCCAGCAGTTTCCCCGGGGGACTCGGGGGCTATGGCTACACCTTC. Translated: CASSFPGGLGGYGYTF.